This TCR beta chain was documented in a study of blood T cells in healthy people across ages. Broader study findings: The long-lived group displayed more naive CD4+ cells, plus higher diversity, than the aged donors did.

A word on this clonotype: What it binds is not known.

The length of the CDR3 is 13 residues. The germline CDR1 and CDR2 sequences are DFQATT and SNEGSKA (reference sequence). The V gene lost 6 bases and the J gene lost 7 bases, with 15 bases spanning the gap. The study recruited healthy Caucasian donors from Russia who were aged roughly 6 to 95. Peripheral blood, about 9.3 milliliters per donor, was collected. Combining a sample-barcoded 5' primer with a J-beta primer mix, a second PCR ran for roughly 6 to 11 cycles. The yield of each sample was at least 3 million CDR3-containing paired-end reads. TCRdb reprocessed the 5' RACE reads via MiXCR and lists one record per CDR3 protein. This table has about 1.5 million distinct CDR3 sequences, 35% to 45% appearing once.

What was sequenced was blood. The clonotype comes from a woman aged 18-29 years in good health. The chain uses TRBV20-1 and TRBJ2-2; TRBD2 is a possible D gene (6 bases). The CDR3 spells CSAYTGVSGELFF. The CDR3 region has the DNA TGCAGTGCATACACGGGGGTTAGCGGGGAGCTGTTTTTT.